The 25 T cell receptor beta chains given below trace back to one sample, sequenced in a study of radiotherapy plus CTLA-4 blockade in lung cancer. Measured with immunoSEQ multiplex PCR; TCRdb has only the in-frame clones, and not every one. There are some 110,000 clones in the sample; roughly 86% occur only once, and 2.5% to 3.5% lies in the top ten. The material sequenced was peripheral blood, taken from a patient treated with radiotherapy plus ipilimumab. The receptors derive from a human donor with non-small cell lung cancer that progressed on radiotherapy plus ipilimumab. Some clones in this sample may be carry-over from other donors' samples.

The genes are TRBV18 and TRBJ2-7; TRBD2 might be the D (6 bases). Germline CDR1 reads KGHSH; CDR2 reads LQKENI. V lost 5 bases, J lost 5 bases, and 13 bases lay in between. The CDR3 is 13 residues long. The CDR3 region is CASSIQAGNEQYF. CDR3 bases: TGTGCCAGCTCAATTCAGGCGGGAAACGAGCAGTACTTC. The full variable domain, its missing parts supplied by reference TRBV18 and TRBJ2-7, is NAGVMQNPRHLVRRRGQEARLRCSPMKGHSHVYWYRQLPEEGLKFMVYLQKENIIDESGMPKERFSAEFPKEGPSILRIQQVVRGDSAAYFCASSIQAGNEQYFGPGTRLTVT.

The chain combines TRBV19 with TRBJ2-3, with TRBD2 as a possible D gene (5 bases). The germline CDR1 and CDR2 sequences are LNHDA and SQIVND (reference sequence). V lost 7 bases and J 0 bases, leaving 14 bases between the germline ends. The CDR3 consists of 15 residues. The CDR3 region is CASTPVPGSTDTQYF. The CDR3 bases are TGTGCCAGTACCCCAGTCCCGGGGAGCACAGATACGCAGTATTTT.

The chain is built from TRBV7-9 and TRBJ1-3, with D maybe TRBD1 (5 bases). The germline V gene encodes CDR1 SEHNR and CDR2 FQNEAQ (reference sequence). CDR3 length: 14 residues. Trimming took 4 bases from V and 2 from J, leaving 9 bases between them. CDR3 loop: CASSSQGAGNTIYF. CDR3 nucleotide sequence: TGTGCCAGCAGCTCCCAGGGAGCTGGAAACACCATATATTTT.

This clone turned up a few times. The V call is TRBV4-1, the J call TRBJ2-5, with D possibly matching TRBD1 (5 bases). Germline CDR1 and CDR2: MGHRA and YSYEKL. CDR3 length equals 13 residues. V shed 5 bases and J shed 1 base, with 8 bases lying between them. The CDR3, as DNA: TGCGCCAGCAGCTTGACAGCCCAAGAGACCCAGTACTTC. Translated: CASSLTAQETQYF.

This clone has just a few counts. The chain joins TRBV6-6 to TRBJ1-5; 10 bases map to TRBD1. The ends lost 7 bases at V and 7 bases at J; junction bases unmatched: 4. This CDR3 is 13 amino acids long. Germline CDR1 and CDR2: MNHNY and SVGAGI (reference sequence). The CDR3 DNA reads TGTGCCAGCACGGGACAGGGGTACCAGCCCCAGCATTTT. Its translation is CASTGQGYQPQHF.

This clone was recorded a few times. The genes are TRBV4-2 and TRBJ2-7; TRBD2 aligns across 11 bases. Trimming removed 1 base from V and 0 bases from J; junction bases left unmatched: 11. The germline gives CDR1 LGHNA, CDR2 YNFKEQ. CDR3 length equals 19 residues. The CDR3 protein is CASSQAPLAGGSYSYEQYF. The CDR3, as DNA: TGTGCCAGCAGCCAAGCTCCCCTAGCGGGGGGTTCCTACTCCTACGAGCAGTACTTC.

CDR3 in DNA: TGCGCCAGCACCGTTGACAGCGGGGGGGGCACAGATACGCAGTATTTT. It specifies CASTVDSGGGTDTQYF. This rearrangement joins TRBV5-1 to TRBJ2-3; 10 bases match TRBD2. Germline assignment: CDR1 SGHRS and CDR2 YFSETQ. The CDR3 is 16 amino acids. Losses at the gene ends were 6 bases for V and 1 base for J; bases not matched to a gene: 8.

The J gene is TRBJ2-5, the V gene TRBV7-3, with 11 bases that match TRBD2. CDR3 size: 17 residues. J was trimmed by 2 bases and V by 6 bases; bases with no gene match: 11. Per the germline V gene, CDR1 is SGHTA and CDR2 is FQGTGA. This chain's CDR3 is CASRTPRGTSGQETQYF. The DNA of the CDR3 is TGTGCCAGCAGAACTCCCCGAGGGACTAGCGGACAAGAGACCCAGTACTTC.

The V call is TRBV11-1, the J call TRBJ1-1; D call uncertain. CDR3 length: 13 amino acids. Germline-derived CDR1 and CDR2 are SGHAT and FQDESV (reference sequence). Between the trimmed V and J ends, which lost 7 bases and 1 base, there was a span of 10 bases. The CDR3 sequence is CASNVRGNTEAFF. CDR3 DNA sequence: TGTGCCAGCAACGTTCGTGGGAACACTGAAGCTTTCTTT.

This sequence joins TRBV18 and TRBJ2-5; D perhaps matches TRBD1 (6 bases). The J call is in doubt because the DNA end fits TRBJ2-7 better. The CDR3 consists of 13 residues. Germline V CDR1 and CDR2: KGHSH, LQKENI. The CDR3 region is CASSQGVSYEQYF. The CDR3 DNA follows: TGTGCCAGCTCACAGGGGGTCTCCTACGAGCAGTACTTC.

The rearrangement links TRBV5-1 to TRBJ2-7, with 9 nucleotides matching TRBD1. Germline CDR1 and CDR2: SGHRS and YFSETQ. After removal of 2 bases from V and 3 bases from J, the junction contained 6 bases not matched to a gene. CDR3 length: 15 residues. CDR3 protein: CASSLRDRVIYEQYF. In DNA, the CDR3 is TGCGCCAGCAGCTTACGGGACAGGGTGATCTACGAGCAGTACTTC. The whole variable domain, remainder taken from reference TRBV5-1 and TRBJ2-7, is KAGVTQTPRYLIKTRGQQVTLSCSPISGHRSVSWYQQTPGQGLQFLFEYFSETQRNKGNFPGRFSGRQFSNSRSEMNVSTLELGDSALYLCASSLRDRVIYEQYFGPGTRLTVT.

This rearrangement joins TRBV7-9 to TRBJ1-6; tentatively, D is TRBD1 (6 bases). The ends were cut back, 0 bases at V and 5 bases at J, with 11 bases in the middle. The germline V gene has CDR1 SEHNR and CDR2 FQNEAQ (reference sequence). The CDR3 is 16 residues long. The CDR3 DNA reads TGTGCCAGCAGCTTAGCTCGGCCAGGGGATAATTCACCCCTCCACTTT. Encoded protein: CASSLARPGDNSPLHF.

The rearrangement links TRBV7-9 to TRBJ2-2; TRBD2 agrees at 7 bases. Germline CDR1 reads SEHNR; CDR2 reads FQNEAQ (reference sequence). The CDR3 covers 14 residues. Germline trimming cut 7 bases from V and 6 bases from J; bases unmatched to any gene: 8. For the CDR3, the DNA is TGTGCCAGCATCTTCGGGGGGTTTGCCGGGGAGCTGTTTTTT. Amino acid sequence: CASIFGGFAGELFF.

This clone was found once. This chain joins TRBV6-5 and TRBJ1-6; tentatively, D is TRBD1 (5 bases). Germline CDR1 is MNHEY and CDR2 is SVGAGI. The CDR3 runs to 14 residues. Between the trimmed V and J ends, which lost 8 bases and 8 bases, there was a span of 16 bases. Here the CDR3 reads CASLVGPGYSPLHF. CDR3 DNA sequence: TGTGCCAGCCTCGTGGGGCCAGGATATTCACCCCTCCACTTT.

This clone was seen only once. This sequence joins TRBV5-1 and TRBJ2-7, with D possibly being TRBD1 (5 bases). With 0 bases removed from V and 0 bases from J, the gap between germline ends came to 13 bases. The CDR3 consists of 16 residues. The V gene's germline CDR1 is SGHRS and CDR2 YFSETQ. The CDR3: CASSLAGRVSSYEQYF. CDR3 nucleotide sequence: TGCGCCAGCAGCTTGGCAGGCAGGGTGAGCTCCTACGAGCAGTACTTC.

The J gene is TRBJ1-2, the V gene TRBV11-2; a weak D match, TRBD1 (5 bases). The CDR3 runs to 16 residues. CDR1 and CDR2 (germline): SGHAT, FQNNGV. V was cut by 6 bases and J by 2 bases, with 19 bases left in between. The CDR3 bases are TGTGCCAGCAGTCGTACCACCTCAGGGAGGAACTATGGCTACACCTTC. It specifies CASSRTTSGRNYGYTF.

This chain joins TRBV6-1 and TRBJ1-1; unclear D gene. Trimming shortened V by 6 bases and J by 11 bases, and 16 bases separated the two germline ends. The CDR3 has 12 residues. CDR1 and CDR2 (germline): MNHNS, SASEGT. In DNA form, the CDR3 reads TGTGCCAGCAGGCTTTCTACTCTGGAGGCTTTCTTT. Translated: CASRLSTLEAFF.

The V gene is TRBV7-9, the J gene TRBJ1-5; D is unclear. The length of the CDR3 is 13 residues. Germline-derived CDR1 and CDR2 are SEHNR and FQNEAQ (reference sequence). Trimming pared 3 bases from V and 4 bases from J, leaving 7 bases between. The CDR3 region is CASSLAQNQPQHF. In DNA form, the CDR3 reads TGTGCCAGCAGCTTGGCGCAAAATCAGCCCCAGCATTTT.

CDR3 in DNA: TGTGCCAGCAGCAGAGCGCAGGGTGGGTACGAGCAGTACTTC. Residues: CASSRAQGGYEQYF. V and J are TRBV7-8 and TRBJ2-7; maybe TRBD1 (5 bases). V gave up 5 bases and J gave up 4 bases, with 15 bases separating them. This CDR3 has 14 amino acids. Per the germline V gene, CDR1 is SGHVS and CDR2 is FQNEAQ.

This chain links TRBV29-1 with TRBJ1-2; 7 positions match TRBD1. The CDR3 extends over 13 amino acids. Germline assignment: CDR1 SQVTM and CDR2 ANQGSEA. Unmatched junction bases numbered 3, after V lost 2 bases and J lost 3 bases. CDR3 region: CSVERTGDYGYTF. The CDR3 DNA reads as TGCAGCGTTGAACGGACAGGAGACTATGGCTACACCTTC. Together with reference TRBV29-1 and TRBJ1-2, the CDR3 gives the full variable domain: SAVISQKPSRDICQRGTSLTIQCQVDSQVTMMFWYRQQPGQSLTLIATANQGSEATYESGFVIDKFPISRPNLTFSTLTVSNMSPEDSSIYLCSVERTGDYGYTFGSGTRLTVV.

DNA of the CDR3: TGTGCCTCCAAAACAGGGGTTGGGCCCCAGCATTTT. Translation gives CASKTGVGPQHF. The chain uses TRBV6-6 and TRBJ1-5; 7 bases match TRBD1. The V segment lost 11 bases and the J segment 9 bases; nucleotides outside the gene matches: 10. CDR3 size: 12 residues. Germline V gene data show CDR1 as MNHNY and CDR2 as SVGAGI (reference sequence).

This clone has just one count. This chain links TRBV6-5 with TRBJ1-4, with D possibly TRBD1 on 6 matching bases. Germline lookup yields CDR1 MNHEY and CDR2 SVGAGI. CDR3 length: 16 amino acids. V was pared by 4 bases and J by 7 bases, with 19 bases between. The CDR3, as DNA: TGTGCCAGCAGTTCCCCCGAGGGGGGTTGGGGTGAAAAACTGTTTTTT. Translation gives CASSSPEGGWGEKLFF.

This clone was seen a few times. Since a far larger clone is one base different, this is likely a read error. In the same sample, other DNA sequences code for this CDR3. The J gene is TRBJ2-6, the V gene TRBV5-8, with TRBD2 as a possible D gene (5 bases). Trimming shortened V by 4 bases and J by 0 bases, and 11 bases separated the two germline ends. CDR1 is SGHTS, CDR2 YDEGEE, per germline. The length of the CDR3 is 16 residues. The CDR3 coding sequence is TGTGCCAGCAGCCAAGAAGCGGCCTCTGGGGCCAACGTCCTGACTTTC. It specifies CASSQEAASGANVLTF.

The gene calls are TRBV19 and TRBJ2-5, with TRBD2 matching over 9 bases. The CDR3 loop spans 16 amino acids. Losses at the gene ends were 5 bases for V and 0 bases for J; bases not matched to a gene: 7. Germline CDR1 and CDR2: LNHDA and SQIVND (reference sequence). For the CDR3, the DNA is TGTGCCAGTAGTGGACGAGCGGGGGGCAACCAAGAGACCCAGTACTTC. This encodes CASSGRAGGNQETQYF. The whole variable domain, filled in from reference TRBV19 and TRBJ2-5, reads DGGITQSPKYLFRKEGQNVTLSCEQNLNHDAMYWYRQDPGQGLRLIYYSQIVNDFQKGDIAEGYSVSREKKESFPLTVTSAQKNPTAFYLCASSGRAGGNQETQYFGPGTRLLVL.

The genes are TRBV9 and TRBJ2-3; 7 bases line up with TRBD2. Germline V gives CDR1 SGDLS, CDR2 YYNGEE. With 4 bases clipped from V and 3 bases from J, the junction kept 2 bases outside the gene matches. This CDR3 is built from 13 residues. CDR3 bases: TGTGCCAGCAGCAAACTAGCGACAGATACGCAGTATTTT. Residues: CASSKLATDTQYF. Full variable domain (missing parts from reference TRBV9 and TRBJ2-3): DSGVTQTPKHLITATGQRVTLRCSPRSGDLSVYWYQQSLDQGLQFLIQYYNGEERAKGNILERFSAQQFPDLHSELNLSSLELGDSALYFCASSKLATDTQYFGPGTRLTVL.